Shown below are 9 T cell receptor beta chains from a single sample sequenced in a study of T-cell reconstitution after alpha-beta-depleted transplantation in children. For TCRbeta, the library was prepared with unique molecular identifiers. A single record per CDR3 protein comes from TCRdb applying MiXCR to the PCR reads. The table has under 300,000 distinct CDR3 sequences, around 9.7% seen once; the top ten hold about 5%. The input for sequencing was PBMCs from the stem cell graft donor, taken from the stem cell graft. The receptors derive from a human donor who donated a stem cell graft to a child with SCID.

This clonotype appeared many times. The V gene is TRBV24-1, the J gene TRBJ2-1, with 9 bases identical to TRBD2. This CDR3 is 15 amino acids long. The germline V gene encodes CDR1 KGHDR and CDR2 SFDVKD. The V and J ends lost 6 bases and 7 bases, in that order; junction bases with no gene match: 9. CDR3: CATSPSSGDRNEQFF. CDR3 coding DNA: TGTGCCACCAGTCCCTCTAGCGGGGATCGGAATGAGCAGTTCTTC.

This clonotype was counted ten times or more. This chain uses TRBV5-1 with TRBJ2-3; D gene unclear. The CDR3 is 12 amino acids. Germline values: CDR1 SGHRS, CDR2 YFSETQ. Between the trimmed V and J ends, which lost 2 bases and 7 bases, there was a span of 8 bases. Here the CDR3 DNA reads TGCGCCAGCAGCTTATCGGATAATACGCAGTATTTT. Its protein product is CASSLSDNTQYF.

This clonotype was detected ten times or more. V and J are TRBV20-1 and TRBJ2-7; tentatively, D is TRBD1 or TRBD2 (6 bases each). The CDR3 is 13 residues long. V gave up 0 bases and J gave up 6 bases, with 12 bases separating them. CDR1 is DFQATT, CDR2 SNEGSKA, per germline (reference sequence). The CDR3 loop is CSARDRRGSEQYF. In nucleotides, the CDR3 is TGCAGTGCTAGAGACAGGAGGGGGAGCGAGCAGTACTTC.

This clonotype came up many times. The rearrangement links TRBV5-1 to TRBJ2-6; D assignment may be TRBD1 or TRBD2 (5 bases each). The CDR3 sequence is 14 residues long. The V end was cut by 5 bases, the J end by 2 bases, with 8 bases between. In germline, CDR1 is SGHRS, CDR2 YFSETQ. CDR3 coding DNA: TGCGCCAGCAGTGGGGGACCTGGGGCCAACGTCCTGACTTTC. This sequence encodes CASSGGPGANVLTF.

This clonotype showed up many times. The chain links TRBV5-6 to TRBJ1-2; D remains ambiguous. Trimming cost V 0 bases and J 2 bases, with 14 bases left between them. Germline V lookup: CDR1 SGHDT, CDR2 YYEEEE. The CDR3 loop spans 16 amino acids. The CDR3 nucleotides read TGTGCCAGCAGCTTGGATCCTTGGGCAGAAAACTATGGCTACACCTTC. Protein sequence: CASSLDPWAENYGYTF.

The chain joins TRBV5-1 to TRBJ1-1; D is undetermined. The CDR3 length is 12 residues. Trimming left V 3 bases short and J 7 bases short, with 10 bases between. Germline V CDR1 and CDR2: SGHRS, YFSETQ. The CDR3 spells CASSSVGFEAFF. CDR3 nucleotides: TGCGCCAGCAGCTCGGTCGGCTTTGAAGCTTTCTTT.

This clonotype was counted many times. The chain links TRBV29-1 to TRBJ2-5; TRBD2 matches 10 bases. Trimming cost V 3 bases and J 2 bases; bases outside gene matches: 9. This CDR3 spans 16 amino acids. Per germline, CDR1 SQVTM and CDR2 ANQGSEA. The CDR3 nucleotides read TGCAGCGTTGAGCCGGGCCTAGCGGGGGTACAAGAGACCCAGTACTTC. Amino acids: CSVEPGLAGVQETQYF. Complete variable domain (other parts from reference TRBV29-1 and TRBJ2-5): SAVISQKPSRDICQRGTSLTIQCQVDSQVTMMFWYRQQPGQSLTLIATANQGSEATYESGFVIDKFPISRPNLTFSTLTVSNMSPEDSSIYLCSVEPGLAGVQETQYFGPGTRLLVL.

The table lists this clonotype with many counts. The chain recombines TRBV7-9 with TRBJ2-7; D uncertain. The CDR3 totals 13 residues. V was trimmed by 5 bases and J by 2 bases, leaving 10 bases between them. Germline V gives CDR1 SEHNR, CDR2 FQNEAQ (reference sequence). The CDR3 region has the DNA TGTGCCAGCAGCCCTCGGTCTGCCTACGAGCAGTACTTC. Translation gives CASSPRSAYEQYF.

This clonotype has at least ten counts. The rearrangement uses TRBV15 and TRBJ2-7; no clear D gene. V shed 0 bases and J shed 6 bases, with 12 bases lying between them. This CDR3 region has 14 residues. CDR1 LNHNV and CDR2 YYDKDF come from the germline V gene (reference sequence). The CDR3 DNA is TGTGCCACCAGCAGAGACCCATCCACTCGCGAGCAGTACTTC. Protein product: CATSRDPSTREQYF.